This TCR beta chain was obtained from a study of metastatic and nonmetastatic thyroid tumors. This clone was seen more than once but under ten times. A read error is possible here, since a much larger clone lies one base away. MiXCR was used by TCRdb to re-call the PCR reads. The sample carries approximately 37,000 clones, around 17% recorded once. This CDR3 has 14 residues. From germline, CDR1 is SGHVS and CDR2 FNYEAQ. Prior to thyroid surgery, none of the patients had received any treatment. The V and J genes are TRBV7-6 and TRBJ1-1; TRBD1 aligns across 7 bases. The clonotype originates from a female donor with papillary thyroid cancer or a benign thyroid nodule (not recorded which). Some clones in this sample may be carry-over from other donors' samples. Sequenced sample: blood. The CDR3 here is CASSSQQGNTETFF. In nucleotides, the CDR3 is TGTGCCAGCAGCTCTCAACAGGGGAACACTGAAACTTTCTTT.